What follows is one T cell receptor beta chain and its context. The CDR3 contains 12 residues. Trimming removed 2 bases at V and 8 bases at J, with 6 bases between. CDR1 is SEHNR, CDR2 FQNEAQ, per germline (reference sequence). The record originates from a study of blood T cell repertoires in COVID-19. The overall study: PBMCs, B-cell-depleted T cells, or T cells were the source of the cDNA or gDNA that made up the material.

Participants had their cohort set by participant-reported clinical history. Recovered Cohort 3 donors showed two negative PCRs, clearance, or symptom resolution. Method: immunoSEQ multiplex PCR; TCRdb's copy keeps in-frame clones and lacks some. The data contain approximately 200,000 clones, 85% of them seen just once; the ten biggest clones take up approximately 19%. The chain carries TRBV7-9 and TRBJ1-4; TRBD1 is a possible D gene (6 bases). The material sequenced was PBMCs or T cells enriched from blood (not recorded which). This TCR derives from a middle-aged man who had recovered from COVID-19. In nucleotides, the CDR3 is TGTGCCAGCAGCTTAAGGGGGGAAAAACTGTTTTTT. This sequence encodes CASSLRGEKLFF. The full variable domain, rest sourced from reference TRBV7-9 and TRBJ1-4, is DTGVSQNPRHKITKRGQNVTFRCDPISEHNRLYWYRQTLGQGPEFLTYFQNEAQLEKSRLLSDRFSAERPKGSFSTLEIQRTEQGDSAMYLCASSLRGEKLFFGSGTQLSVL.